This TCR beta chain was observed in a study of T cells in Graves' hyperthyroidism and ophthalmopathy. Points from the study as a whole: The model made its ophthalmopathy prediction, and onset followed a median about 6.8 months later. A model of 13 V-J pairs discriminated ophthalmopathy from stable hyperthyroidism.

In the case of this clonotype: Its antigen is unidentified.

Criteria for exclusion of patients were uncontrolled infection, other autoimmune disease, pregnancy or lactation. RNA transcripts gave rise to amplified TCR beta CDR3 regions. Initially, a first-round RT-PCR of the TCR CDR3 employed the HTBI primer set. MiXCR, run by TCRdb on the multiplex PCR reads, gives a single entry per CDR3 protein. Of 450,000 to 600,000 distinct CDR3 sequences in the sample, just under 20% were seen once. The sample taken for sequencing was blood. This receptor was obtained from a man between 40 and 49 years old with Graves' ophthalmopathy.

The CDR3 loop reads CSASREADTQYF. In DNA, the CDR3 is TGCAGTGCTAGCAGGGAGGCAGATACGCAGTATTTT. This chain connects TRBV20-1 to TRBJ2-3, with D possibly matching TRBD2 (6 bases). CDR3 length equals 12 residues. V lost 3 bases and J lost 4, with 8 bases in between. Germline CDR1 reads DFQATT; CDR2 reads SNEGSKA (reference sequence).